Listed below are T cell receptor beta chains from one sample, sequenced in a study of T-cell reconstitution after alpha-beta-depleted transplantation in children. TCRdb reprocessed the PCR reads via MiXCR and lists one record per CDR3 protein. This sample has roughly 490,000 distinct CDR3 sequences, with over 9.5% found just once. Specimen: PBMCs, mostly from graft donor cells, collected 180 days after TCRalphabeta/CD19-depleted stem cell transplant. The receptors shown here come from a female patient between 2 and 15 years old who had a stem cell transplant for aplastic anemia, so the T cells may come from the graft donor. Each CDR3 is given with its conserved first and last residue. The order of the fields is D gene, J gene, V gene, clone size, CDR3 protein, CDR3 DNA. A D gene is named only where the DNA matches it firmly. Not all rows give a size; the values are once, few, many and, for expanded clones, a class.

D: -
J: TRBJ2-1
V: TRBV20-1
size: many
CDR3: CSAPPGRQGGNEQFF
DNA: TGCAGTGCTCCCCCTGGCCGACAGGGAGGTAATGAGCAGTTCTTC

D: TRBD2
J: TRBJ2-1
V: TRBV27
size: -
CDR3: CASGLAGSNEQFF
DNA: TGTGCCAGTGGACTAGCGGGATCCAATGAGCAGTTCTTC

D: TRBD2
J: TRBJ2-3
V: TRBV7-2
size: -
CDR3: CASSLTPGYTSGKRTDTQYF
DNA: TGTGCCAGCAGCTTAACCCCCGGGTACACTAGCGGGAAAAGAACAGATACGCAGTATTTT

D: -
J: TRBJ2-2
V: TRBV4-3
size: -
CDR3: CASSQVYVGVNTGELFF
DNA: TGCGCCAGCAGCCAAGTCTATGTGGGAGTCAACACCGGGGAGCTGTTTTTT

D: TRBD2
J: TRBJ2-2
V: TRBV7-2
size: few
CDR3: CASSLQRAGVRTGELFF
DNA: TGTGCCAGCAGCTTACAGAGAGCGGGAGTAAGAACCGGGGAGCTGTTTTTT

D: -
J: TRBJ2-1
V: TRBV29-1
size: few
CDR3: CSVDKADSYNEQFF
DNA: TGCAGCGTTGACAAAGCGGACTCCTACAATGAGCAGTTCTTC

D: TRBD1
J: TRBJ2-7
V: TRBV28
size: -
CDR3: CASSGLGTGREQYF
DNA: TGTGCCAGCAGTGGGTTGGGGACAGGGCGCGAGCAGTACTTC

D: -
J: TRBJ2-5
V: TRBV7-9
size: few
CDR3: CASKLVLQETQYF
DNA: TGTGCCAGCAAACTAGTGTTGCAAGAGACCCAGTACTTC

D: TRBD1
J: TRBJ2-7
V: TRBV6-1
size: -
CDR3: CASRTDRDFYEQYF
DNA: TGTGCCAGCAGGACGGACAGGGACTTCTACGAGCAGTACTTC

D: TRBD1
J: TRBJ2-1
V: TRBV20-1
size: few
CDR3: CSASDRASNLFPYNEQFF
DNA: TGCAGTGCTAGCGACAGGGCCTCGAATCTTTTTCCCTACAATGAGCAGTTCTTC

D: -
J: TRBJ2-1
V: TRBV4-1
size: -
CDR3: CASSQADAGYQASYNEQFF
DNA: TGCGCCAGCAGCCAAGCGGACGCAGGGTACCAAGCCTCCTACAATGAGCAGTTCTTC

D: -
J: TRBJ1-2
V: TRBV6-2/TRBV6-3
size: few
CDR3: CASSYGSRGRGYTF
DNA: TGTGCCAGCAGTTACGGGTCGAGAGGACGTGGCTACACCTTC

D: -
J: TRBJ1-2
V: TRBV25-1
size: few
CDR3: CASSARGGRALDFNYGYTF
DNA: TGTGCCAGCAGTGCCCGAGGAGGACGGGCGTTGGACTTTAACTATGGCTACACCTTC

D: -
J: TRBJ1-5
V: TRBV28
size: many
CDR3: CASRSRGYSNQPQHF
DNA: TGTGCCAGCAGATCAAGGGGTTATAGCAATCAGCCCCAGCATTTT

D: -
J: TRBJ2-3
V: TRBV7-2
size: few
CDR3: CASSLLADTQYF
DNA: TGTGCCAGCAGCTTATTGGCAGATACGCAGTATTTT

D: TRBD1
J: TRBJ1-5
V: TRBV7-9
size: -
CDR3: CASSSLSASGTGGLEPQHF
DNA: TGTGCCAGCAGCTCCCTCTCGGCGTCCGGGACAGGGGGTTTAGAGCCCCAGCATTTT

D: -
J: TRBJ1-1
V: TRBV4-3
size: -
CDR3: CASSQVGLIGTEAFF
DNA: TGCGCCAGCAGCCAAGTGGGTTTGATCGGGACTGAAGCTTTCTTT

D: TRBD2
J: TRBJ2-1
V: TRBV19
size: few
CDR3: CASSTLWGGSGNEQFF
DNA: TGTGCCAGTAGTACCCTATGGGGCGGGAGTGGGAATGAGCAGTTCTTC

D: -
J: TRBJ2-1
V: TRBV27
size: -
CDR3: CASSLPDRGLQLGEQFF
DNA: TGTGCCAGCAGTCTCCCTGACCGAGGGTTGCAATTGGGTGAGCAGTTCTTC

D: TRBD1
J: TRBJ1-1
V: TRBV28
size: -
CDR3: CASSKPGQQKGNTEAFF
DNA: TGTGCCAGCAGCAAGCCGGGACAGCAAAAGGGAAACACTGAAGCTTTCTTT

D: TRBD1
J: TRBJ2-7
V: TRBV29-1
size: few
CDR3: CSVMGQGDRNEQYF
DNA: TGCAGCGTGATGGGACAGGGGGACAGGAACGAGCAGTACTTC

D: TRBD2
J: TRBJ2-7
V: TRBV7-2
size: few
CDR3: CASSLSSLAGGYNEQYF
DNA: TGTGCCAGCAGCTTAAGTAGTCTAGCGGGAGGGTATAACGAGCAGTACTTC

D: TRBD1
J: TRBJ1-2
V: TRBV29-1
size: few
CDR3: CSAGDRVEGGYTF
DNA: TGCAGCGCTGGGGACAGGGTTGAGGGTGGCTACACCTTC

D: TRBD1
J: TRBJ2-1
V: TRBV19
size: -
CDR3: CASSDGTGRESEQFF
DNA: TGTGCCAGTAGCGACGGGACAGGAAGGGAGAGTGAGCAGTTCTTC

D: -
J: TRBJ1-4
V: TRBV5-1
size: -
CDR3: CASSLAGSNEKLFF
DNA: TGCGCCAGCAGCTTGGCCGGCTCTAATGAAAAACTGTTTTTT

D: -
J: TRBJ1-2
V: TRBV11-2
size: few
CDR3: CASSLLGHLVAYGYTF
DNA: TGTGCCAGCAGCTTACTTGGACACCTCGTCGCCTATGGCTACACCTTC

D: TRBD2
J: TRBJ2-1
V: TRBV11-2
size: -
CDR3: CASSFRLAGGPPYEQFF
DNA: TGTGCCAGCAGCTTCAGACTAGCGGGAGGTCCTCCGTATGAGCAGTTCTTC

D: -
J: TRBJ1-1
V: TRBV7-2
size: few
CDR3: CASSLTMIEAFF
DNA: TGTGCCAGCAGCTTAACAATGATTGAAGCTTTCTTT

D: -
J: TRBJ2-5
V: TRBV4-1
size: few
CDR3: CASSRNLADQETQYF
DNA: TGCGCCAGCAGCCGGAACCTAGCAGATCAAGAGACCCAGTACTTC

D: TRBD1
J: TRBJ1-2
V: TRBV6-1
size: few
CDR3: CANAPGQGAQGYTF
DNA: TGTGCCAATGCTCCGGGACAGGGGGCCCAGGGCTACACCTTC

D: TRBD2
J: TRBJ2-3
V: TRBV12-3/TRBV12-4
size: -
CDR3: CASSPAPSGTQYF
DNA: TGTGCCAGCAGTCCCGCCCCTAGCGGTACGCAGTATTTT

D: TRBD2
J: TRBJ2-1
V: TRBV12-5
size: -
CDR3: CASGLVTIGREISGTVEQFF
DNA: TGTGCTAGTGGTTTGGTTACGATTGGCAGGGAGATTAGCGGGACCGTTGAGCAGTTCTTC

D: TRBD1
J: TRBJ2-1
V: TRBV12-3/TRBV12-4
size: -
CDR3: CASSPDRGNGQFF
DNA: TGTGCCAGCAGTCCAGACAGGGGGAATGGGCAGTTCTTC

D: -
J: TRBJ1-5
V: TRBV15
size: few
CDR3: CATSRAYSNQPQHF
DNA: TGTGCCACCAGCAGGGCGTATAGCAATCAGCCCCAGCATTTT

D: TRBD1
J: TRBJ2-5
V: TRBV28
size: few
CDR3: CASSLYGTAQETQYF
DNA: TGTGCCAGCAGTTTATATGGGACAGCGCAAGAGACCCAGTACTTC

D: -
J: TRBJ1-5
V: TRBV7-2
size: few
CDR3: CASSQIDTGNQPQHF
DNA: TGTGCCAGCAGCCAAATAGACACGGGCAATCAGCCCCAGCATTTT

D: -
J: TRBJ2-7
V: TRBV5-1
size: many
CDR3: CASSILTVPLFEQYF
DNA: TGCGCCAGCAGCATCCTTACCGTCCCTCTATTCGAGCAGTACTTC

D: -
J: TRBJ1-4
V: TRBV28
size: -
CDR3: CASSLSARGLEKLFF
DNA: TGTGCCAGCAGTTTATCCGCCAGGGGATTAGAAAAACTGTTTTTT

D: -
J: TRBJ1-1
V: TRBV7-9
size: few
CDR3: CASSLLTVNTEAFF
DNA: TGTGCCAGCAGCCTGCTTACGGTGAACACTGAAGCTTTCTTT

D: -
J: TRBJ1-1
V: TRBV20-1
size: -
CDR3: CSARTDEAFF
DNA: TGCAGTGCTAGAACAGATGAAGCTTTCTTT

D: -
J: TRBJ1-2
V: TRBV12-3/TRBV12-4
size: few
CDR3: CASSLDRYYGYTF
DNA: TGTGCCAGCAGTTTAGACAGGTATTATGGCTACACCTTC

D: -
J: TRBJ1-5
V: TRBV12-3/TRBV12-4
size: -
CDR3: CASSLARGGDQPQHF
DNA: TGTGCCAGCAGTTTAGCACGCGGGGGGGATCAGCCCCAGCATTTT

D: -
J: TRBJ2-3
V: TRBV24-1
size: many
CDR3: CATFGGVRTDTQYF
DNA: TGTGCCACCTTCGGTGGCGTACGCACAGATACGCAGTATTTT

D: TRBD2
J: TRBJ2-7
V: TRBV4-3
size: -
CDR3: CASSQDRSGLARYEQYF
DNA: TGCGCCAGCAGCCAAGATCGATCTGGACTAGCGAGATACGAGCAGTACTTC

D: -
J: TRBJ2-2
V: TRBV21-1
size: -
CDR3: CASSQSRPGTGPGELFF
DNA: TGTGCCAGCAGCCAATCCCGCCCCGGGACAGGGCCCGGGGAGCTGTTTTTT

D: TRBD1
J: TRBJ2-1
V: TRBV10-3
size: many
CDR3: CAISRTGGNNEQFF
DNA: TGTGCCATCAGCCGGACAGGGGGTAACAATGAGCAGTTCTTC